The 25 T cell receptor beta chains reported below all come from one sample, sequenced in a study of glioma-infiltrating T cells. The iRepertoire nested amplicon-rescue multiplex PCR amplified TCR alpha and beta CDR3s from RNA. TCRdb fed the multiplex PCR reads into MiXCR, producing one record per CDR3 protein. The data show 90,000 to 110,000 distinct CDR3 sequences, less than 30% seen once. The sample consisted of glioma tissue, nonneoplastic brain tissue, or PBMCs (not recorded which). These receptors originate from a human donor with low-grade glioma or glioblastoma, undergoing nonglioma brain surgery, or in good health (not recorded which).

This clonotype was recorded many times. V usage is TRBV5-4 and J usage is TRBJ1-2; TRBD1 agrees at 7 bases. Germline V gene sequence: CDR1 SGHNT, CDR2 YYREEE (reference sequence). The trim removed 4 bases at V and 7 bases at J, leaving 13 bases unmatched. This CDR3 has 15 amino acids. The CDR3 coding sequence is TGTGCCAGCAGCCAAACCGGGACAGCGCTTGGTGGCTACACCTTC. Its protein is CASSQTGTALGGYTF.

This clonotype was seen at least ten times. The chain uses TRBV29-1 and TRBJ2-5; tentatively, D is TRBD1 or TRBD2 (5 bases each). Germline values: CDR1 SQVTM, CDR2 ANQGSEA. The CDR3 runs 14 residues. Trimming removed 4 bases at V and 1 base at J, with 13 bases between. CDR3 DNA sequence: TGCAGCGTTGGGGGGTCGAGTAGCCAAGAGACCCAGTACTTC. Translating it yields CSVGGSSSQETQYF. Supplemented by reference TRBV29-1 and TRBJ2-5, the full variable domain reads SAVISQKPSRDICQRGTSLTIQCQVDSQVTMMFWYRQQPGQSLTLIATANQGSEATYESGFVIDKFPISRPNLTFSTLTVSNMSPEDSSIYLCSVGGSSSQETQYFGPGTRLLVL.

This clonotype was counted between two and nine times. This rearrangement joins TRBV11-2 to TRBJ2-3; TRBD2 matches at 11 bases. Losses at the gene ends were 9 bases for V and 5 bases for J; bases not matched to a gene: 16. The germline CDR1 and CDR2 sequences are SGHAT and FQNNGV. The CDR3 contains 17 residues. The CDR3 sequence: CASPPSPLAGVGDTQYF. CDR3 DNA: TGTGCCAGTCCCCCGAGCCCACTAGCGGGAGTCGGAGATACGCAGTATTTT.

On this clonotype: With a much larger clone just one base away, this may be a read error. V usage is TRBV18 and J usage is TRBJ2-7, with D hard to call. Germline V lookup: CDR1 KGHSH, CDR2 LQKENI. Trimming cost V 1 base and J 0 bases, with 4 bases left between them. This CDR3 is 13 amino acids long. In DNA form, the CDR3 reads TGTGCCAGCTCACCACTGGGCTCCTACGAGCAGTACGTC. Its protein is CASSPLGSYEQYV.

As regards this clonotype: A clone one base away is much larger, so this may be a read error. The CDR3 here is CASSLMAGDTEAFF. The CDR3 DNA sequence: TGTGCCAGCAGCCTAATGGCGGGGGACACTGAAGCTTTCTTT. The V and J genes are TRBV7-9 and TRBJ1-1, with TRBD1 as a possible D gene (5 bases). The germline gives CDR1 SEHNR, CDR2 FQNEAQ (reference sequence). The CDR3 sequence is 14 residues long. The V end was cut by 5 bases, the J end by 3 bases, with 13 bases between.

Details on this clonotype: The junction differs from germline at one of its ends, possibly a read error. The gene calls are TRBV6-1 and TRBJ2-3, with D perhaps TRBD2 (5 bases). The CDR3 has 13 residues. Germline CDR1 and CDR2: MNHNS and SASEGT. For the CDR3, the DNA is TGTGCCAGCATTCTACGCGGTTTAGCGACGCAGTCGTTT. Its translation is CASILRGLATQSF.

This clonotype was seen only a few times. V gene TRBV29-1 combines with J gene TRBJ2-1; D may be TRBD1 (6 bases). The V end lost 8 bases, the J end lost 7 bases, and 15 bases lay between the germline ends. The CDR3 length is 12 residues. Germline assignment: CDR1 SQVTM and CDR2 ANQGSEA. CDR3 bases: TGCAGCCCACAGGGTAATGGGAATGAGCAGTTCTTC. As protein: CSPQGNGNEQFF.

This clonotype occurred once. A clone one base away is much larger, so this may be a read error. V is TRBV5-6 and J is TRBJ2-1; D possibly corresponds to TRBD1 (7 bases). CDR3 length equals 18 residues. Germline loops: CDR1 SGHDT, CDR2 YYEEEE. The CDR3 here is CASSSRQGGSTFYNKQFF. DNA for the CDR3: TGTGCCAGCAGCTCTCGACAGGGAGGTTCTACTTTCTACAATAAGCAGTTCTTC.

This clonotype was recorded once. This may come from a read error, since a much larger clone is one base off. The V and J genes are TRBV18 and TRBJ1-1; 7 nucleotides match TRBD1. The CDR3 loop spans 13 amino acids. The V segment lost 6 bases and the J segment 8 bases; nucleotides outside the gene matches: 9. Per germline, CDR1 KGHSH and CDR2 LQKENI. In DNA, the CDR3 is TGTGCCAGCTCTACTAAACAGGGGAAGGAAGCTTTCTTT. Translating gives CASSTKQGKEAFF.

Details on this clonotype: One end of the junction varies from germline; a read error may be responsible. DNA of the CDR3: TGTGTCAGTATGGGCAGGGTACTTGACACTGAAGCTTTCTTT. The encoded protein is CVSMGRVLDTEAFF. J is TRBJ1-1 and V is TRBV19; tentatively, D is TRBD1 (5 bases). Germline V CDR1 and CDR2: LNHDA, SQIVND (reference sequence). The CDR3 is 14 amino acids.

The table lists this clonotype with many counts. The chain combines TRBV20-1 with TRBJ1-4, with D perhaps TRBD1 (5 bases). This CDR3 contains 15 residues. CDR1 and CDR2 from the germline V gene are DFQATT and SNEGSKA (reference sequence). Trimming shortened V by 4 bases and J by 5 bases, and 17 bases separated the two germline ends. In nucleotides, the CDR3 is TGCAGTGCTAAAACTACAGACAGCCTAAATGAAAAACTGTTTTTT. Its translation is CSAKTTDSLNEKLFF.

This clonotype was found many times. This sequence joins TRBV4-1 and TRBJ2-5, with D perhaps matching TRBD2 (7 bases). Trimming stripped 5 bases from V and 5 bases from J, with 21 bases between. The CDR3 covers 16 residues. Looked up from germline, CDR1 is MGHRA and CDR2 is YSYEKL. For the CDR3, the DNA is TGCGCCAGCAGCGGGAGGGGGGACGTCCCTGGGGAGACCCAGTACTTC. This encodes CASSGRGDVPGETQYF.

A word on this clonotype: A much larger clonotype is one base distant, so this may be a read error. CDR3: CASGLGVAYNEQFF. DNA for the CDR3: TGTGCCAGCGGCTTGGGGGTAGCGTACAATGAGCAGTTCTTC. The V and J genes are TRBV7-3 and TRBJ2-1; D could derive from TRBD1 or TRBD2 (5 bases each). CDR1 is SGHTA and CDR2 is FQGTGA in the germline V gene. CDR3 length: 14 amino acids.

This clonotype appeared many times. J is TRBJ2-7 and V is TRBV12-3 or TRBV12-4; 7 bases align to TRBD1. The trim removed 5 bases at V and 10 bases at J, leaving 11 bases unmatched. This CDR3 spans 13 amino acids. This CDR3 reads CASSRRDREDQYF. CDR3 in DNA: TGTGCCAGCAGTCGTAGAGACAGGGAAGATCAGTACTTC.

This clonotype has at least ten counts. This rearrangement joins TRBV7-9 to TRBJ1-3; D is uncertain. The V gene's germline CDR1 is SEHNR and CDR2 FQNEAQ (reference sequence). V lost 2 bases and J lost 0, with 11 bases in between. The CDR3 has 16 amino acids. In nucleotides, the CDR3 is TGTGCCAGCAGCTTAATGATGGAAAGCTCTGGAAACACCATATATTTT. Translated, it gives CASSLMMESSGNTIYF.

This clonotype occurred many times. CDR3 nucleotide sequence: TGCAGTGCTATAGACCAGGGCCTCAGATACGAGCAGTACTTC. It translates to CSAIDQGLRYEQYF. The rearrangement links TRBV20-1 to TRBJ2-7, with D perhaps matching TRBD1 (5 bases). Germline V gene sequence: CDR1 DFQATT, CDR2 SNEGSKA (reference sequence). The CDR3 has 14 residues. The V end was cut by 4 bases, the J end by 4 bases, with 17 bases between.

As concerns this clonotype: A much more abundant neighbour one base away suggests this may be a read error. The genes are TRBV2 and TRBJ2-1, with TRBD2 matching over 7 bases. CDR3 size: 11 residues. V gave up 4 bases and J gave up 12 bases; unmatched junction bases: 3. Germline CDR1 SNHLY, CDR2 FYNNEI. CDR3 region: CASSGGGGQFF. CDR3 coding DNA: TGTGCCAGCAGTGGGGGGGGGGGGCAGTTCTTC.

This clonotype was found many times. This rearrangement joins TRBV28 to TRBJ1-1; perhaps TRBD1 as D (5 bases). The CDR3 has 13 amino acids. Germline assignment: CDR1 MDHEN and CDR2 SYDVKM. The V end lost 3 bases, the J end lost 4 bases, and 9 bases lay between the germline ends. The CDR3 coding sequence is TGTGCCAGCAGTTTTGGGGCGGGCACTGAAGCTTTCTTT. This sequence encodes CASSFGAGTEAFF.

For this clonotype: Given a much more abundant clone one base away, this may be a read error. This chain connects TRBV7-2 to TRBJ2-7, with 7 bases identical to TRBD1. J was trimmed by 0 bases and V by 5 bases; bases with no gene match: 7. The CDR3 totals 15 residues. Germline CDR1 SGHTA, CDR2 FQGNSA. The CDR3 loop reads CASSPFRGSSYEQYF. CDR3 coding DNA: TGTGCCAGCAGCCCCTTCAGGGGGAGCTCCTACGAGCAGTACTTC.

The rearrangement links TRBV9 to TRBJ2-7; D is uncertain. This CDR3 region has 17 residues. V was shortened by 3 bases and J by 4 bases, with 23 bases between the two germline ends. Germline lookup yields CDR1 SGDLS and CDR2 YYNGEE. The CDR3 loop is CASSAYQLVGNGYEQYF. Here the CDR3 DNA reads TGTGCCAGCAGCGCGTACCAGTTGGTAGGGAATGGGTACGAGCAGTACTTC.

This clonotype appeared many times. The chain links TRBV19 to TRBJ1-1, with no clear D. The CDR3 covers 12 residues. V dropped 9 bases and J dropped 4 bases, with 12 bases sitting between them. Germline V gene sequence: CDR1 LNHDA, CDR2 SQIVND (reference sequence). Here the CDR3 reads CASTLKTTEAFF. CDR3 bases: TGTGCCAGCACCTTAAAAACCACTGAAGCTTTCTTT.

This clonotype was seen at least ten times. The chain carries TRBV20-1 and TRBJ1-2; D may be TRBD1 (6 bases). The CDR3 extends over 12 amino acids. CDR1 DFQATT and CDR2 SNEGSKA come from the germline V gene (reference sequence). V was clipped by 6 bases and J by 7 bases, with 15 bases between them. The CDR3 nucleotides read TGCAGTGCCCGGAAGGGGGTCATTGGCTACACCTTC. Residues: CSARKGVIGYTF.

This clonotype was picked up many times. This sequence joins TRBV6-2 or TRBV6-3 and TRBJ2-3; D possibly matches TRBD1 or TRBD2 (5 bases each). The germline V gene encodes CDR1 MNHEY and CDR2 SVGEGT. With 5 bases removed from V and 2 bases from J, the gap between germline ends came to 11 bases. This CDR3 is 14 amino acids long. The CDR3 loop reads CASSRDRNTDTQYF. CDR3 nucleotide sequence: TGTGCCAGCAGTCGGGACCGAAACACAGATACGCAGTATTTT.

Details on this clonotype: At one of its ends the junction is not consistent with the germline gene, which may arise from a read error. The rearrangement joins TRBV15 to TRBJ2-5; possible D gene TRBD1, 6 bases. In germline, CDR1 is LNHNV, CDR2 YYDKDF (reference sequence). CDR3 length: 17 residues. CDR3 DNA: TGTGCCACCAGCATAGGTCGGGACATGCCCTACCAAGAGAGCCAGTACTTC. Translation gives CATSIGRDMPYQESQYF.

Comments on this clonotype: One base away lies a much larger clone, so this may be a sequencing read error. The J gene is TRBJ2-7, the V gene TRBV16, with D uncertain. Germline CDR1 reads KGHSY; CDR2 reads FQNENV. The CDR3 has 13 amino acids. V gave up 4 bases and J gave up 2 bases, with 9 bases separating them. CDR3 in amino acids: CASSPSLAYEQYF. The CDR3 DNA sequence: TGTGCCAGCAGCCCTTCCCTCGCCTACGAGCAGTACTTC.